This is a list of T cell receptor beta chains from one sample in a study of molecular identifiers for immune sequencing clone quantification. MiXCR was run by TCRdb on the PCR reads, yielding one entry per CDR3 protein. The data show about 86,000 distinct CDR3 sequences, with nearly 25% seen just once and less than 0.85% held by the top ten. Sample: naive CD8+ T cells from blood, with Jurkat cell RNA spiked in. The source of these receptors is a human donor in good health. Some libraries in this study had Jurkat cell RNA spiked in. CDR3s include the opening cysteine and the closing phenylalanine or tryptophan. A D gene is named only where the DNA matches it firmly. Part of the rows lack a size; the others show once, few, many or a class for expanded clones.

D gene | clone size | J gene | V gene | CDR3 protein | CDR3 DNA
. | many | TRBJ1-1 | TRBV6-1 | CASSEDLDGEEAFF | TGTGCCAGCAGTGAAGATTTAGATGGGGAGGAAGCTTTCTTT
TRBD2 | . | TRBJ2-7 | TRBV6-5 | CASSTGLRWYEQYF | TGTGCCAGCAGTACGGGACTACGGTGGTACGAGCAGTACTTC
. | many | TRBJ2-3 | TRBV27 | CASSRGMSTDTQYF | TGTGCCAGCAGTCGGGGGATGAGCACAGATACGCAGTATTTT
. | . | TRBJ2-1 | TRBV2 | CASTEYNAPFF | TGTGCCAGCACCGAATACAATGCGCCGTTCTTC
. | many | TRBJ1-1 | TRBV9 | CASSVAAGATEAFF | TGTGCCAGCAGCGTAGCGGCAGGGGCCACTGAAGCTTTCTTT
. | many | TRBJ2-5 | TRBV9 | CASSFGRGIQETQYF | TGTGCCAGCAGCTTTGGCAGGGGTATACAAGAGACCCAGTACTTC
. | . | TRBJ2-7 | TRBV7-9 | CASSSGDYEQYF | TGTGCCAGCAGCTCGGGAGACTACGAGCAGTACTTC
. | many | TRBJ2-3 | TRBV3-1 | CASTSSTDTQYF | TGTGCCAGCACCTCTAGCACAGATACGCAGTATTTT
. | . | TRBJ2-1 | TRBV29-1 | CSVETGGGSGVYNEQFF | TGCAGCGTTGAAACTGGGGGAGGGTCAGGGGTCTACAATGAGCAGTTCTTC
. | few | TRBJ2-3 | TRBV19 | CASSAPSGDTQYF | TGTGCCAGTAGTGCCCCCTCCGGGGATACGCAGTATTTT
TRBD1 | many | TRBJ1-1 | TRBV19 | CATGQGGTEAFF | TGTGCCACCGGACAGGGCGGCACTGAAGCTTTCTTT